This T cell receptor (beta chain) was recorded in a study of PD-L1 blockade in urothelial cancer. Trimming took 3 bases from V and 4 from J; bases not matched to a gene: 9. This CDR3 has 15 residues. CDR1 is KGHSH, CDR2 LQKENI, per germline. Repertoires were generated with immunoSEQ multiplex PCR, while TCRdb's copy carries only in-frame clones and drops some. The sample holds approximately 90,000 clones, over 65% seen once. Time point described: pretreatment peripheral blood. This receptor was obtained from a man between 60 and 75 years old with urothelial cancer. V usage is TRBV18 and J usage is TRBJ2-7; 7 nucleotides line up with TRBD2. The source was PBMCs, collected around atezolizumab (anti-PD-L1) treatment. For the CDR3, the DNA is TGTGCCAGCTCACCTTCCCTAGCGGTGAGTTACGAGCAGTACTTC. Translation: CASSPSLAVSYEQYF.